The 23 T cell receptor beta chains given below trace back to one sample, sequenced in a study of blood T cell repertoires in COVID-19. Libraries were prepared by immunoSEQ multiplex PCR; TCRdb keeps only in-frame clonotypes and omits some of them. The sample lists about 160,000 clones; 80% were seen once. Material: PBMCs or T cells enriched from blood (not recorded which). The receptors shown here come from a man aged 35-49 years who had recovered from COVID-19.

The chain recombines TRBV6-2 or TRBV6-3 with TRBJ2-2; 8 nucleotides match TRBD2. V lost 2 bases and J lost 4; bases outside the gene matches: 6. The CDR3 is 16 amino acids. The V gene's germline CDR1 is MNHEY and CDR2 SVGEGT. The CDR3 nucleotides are TGTGCCAGCAGTTACGATCCAGCGGGAGCCACCGGGGAGCTGTTTTTT. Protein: CASSYDPAGATGELFF.

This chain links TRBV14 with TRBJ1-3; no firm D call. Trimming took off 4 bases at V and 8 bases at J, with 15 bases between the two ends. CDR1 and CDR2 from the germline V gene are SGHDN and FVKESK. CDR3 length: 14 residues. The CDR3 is CASSPRTGVDTIYF. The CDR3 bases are TGTGCCAGCAGCCCCAGGACTGGGGTGGACACCATATATTTT.

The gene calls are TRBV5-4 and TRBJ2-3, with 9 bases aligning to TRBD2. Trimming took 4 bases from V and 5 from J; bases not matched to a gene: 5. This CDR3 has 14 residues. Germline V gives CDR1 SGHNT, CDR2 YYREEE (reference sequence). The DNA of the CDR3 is TGTGCCAGCAGCCGCGGGGGGGCTAGAGATACGCAGTATTTT. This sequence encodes CASSRGGARDTQYF.

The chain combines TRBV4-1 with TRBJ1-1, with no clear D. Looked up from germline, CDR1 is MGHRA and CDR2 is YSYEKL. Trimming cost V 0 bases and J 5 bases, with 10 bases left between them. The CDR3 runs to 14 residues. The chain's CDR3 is CASSQEEGWTEAFF. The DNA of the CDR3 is TGCGCCAGCAGCCAAGAGGAGGGATGGACTGAAGCTTTCTTT.

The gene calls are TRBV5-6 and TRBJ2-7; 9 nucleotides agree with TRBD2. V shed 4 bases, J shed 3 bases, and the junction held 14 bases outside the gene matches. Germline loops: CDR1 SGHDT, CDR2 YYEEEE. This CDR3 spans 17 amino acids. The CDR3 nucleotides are TGTGCCAGCAGCGGTGGCGTAACGCTAGCGGGGCACTACGAGCAGTACGTC. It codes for CASSGGVTLAGHYEQYV.

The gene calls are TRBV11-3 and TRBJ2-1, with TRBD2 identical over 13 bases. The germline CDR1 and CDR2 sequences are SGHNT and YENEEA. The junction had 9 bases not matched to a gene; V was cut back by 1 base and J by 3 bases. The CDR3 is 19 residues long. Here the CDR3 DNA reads TGTGCCAGCAGCTTAGTTGTGACTAGCGGGGGGCCCCTCTACAATGAGCAGTTCTTC. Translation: CASSLVVTSGGPLYNEQFF. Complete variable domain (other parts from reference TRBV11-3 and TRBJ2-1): EAGVVQSPRYKIIEKKQPVAFWCNPISGHNTLYWYLQNLGQGPELLIRYENEEAVDDSQLPKDRFSAERLKGVDSTLKIQPAELGDSAVYLCASSLVVTSGGPLYNEQFFGPGTRLTVL.

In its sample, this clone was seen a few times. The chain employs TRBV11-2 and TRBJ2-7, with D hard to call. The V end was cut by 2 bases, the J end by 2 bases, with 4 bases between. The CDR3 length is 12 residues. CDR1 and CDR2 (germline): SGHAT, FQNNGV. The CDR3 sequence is CASSLTTYEQYF. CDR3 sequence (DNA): TGTGCCAGCAGCTTAACTACCTACGAGCAGTACTTC.

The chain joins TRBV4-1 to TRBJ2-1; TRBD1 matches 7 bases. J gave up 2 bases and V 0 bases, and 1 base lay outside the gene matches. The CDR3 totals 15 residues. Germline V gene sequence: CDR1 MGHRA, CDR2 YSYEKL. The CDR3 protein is CASSQDRGTYNEQFF. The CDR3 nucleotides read TGCGCCAGCAGCCAAGACAGGGGGACCTACAATGAGCAGTTCTTC.

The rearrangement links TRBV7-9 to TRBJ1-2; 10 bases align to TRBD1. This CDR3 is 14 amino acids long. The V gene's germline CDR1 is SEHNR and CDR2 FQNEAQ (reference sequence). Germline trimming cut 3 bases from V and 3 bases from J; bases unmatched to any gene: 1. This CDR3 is CASSFGTGDYGYTF. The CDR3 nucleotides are TGTGCCAGCAGCTTCGGGACAGGGGACTATGGCTACACCTTC.

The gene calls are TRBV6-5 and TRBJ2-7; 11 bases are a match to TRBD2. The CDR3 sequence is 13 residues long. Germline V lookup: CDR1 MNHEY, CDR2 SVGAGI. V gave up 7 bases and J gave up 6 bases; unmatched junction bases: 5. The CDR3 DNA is TGTGCCAGCAATAGCGGGGGGGCCCTCGAGCAGTACGTC. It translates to CASNSGGALEQYV.

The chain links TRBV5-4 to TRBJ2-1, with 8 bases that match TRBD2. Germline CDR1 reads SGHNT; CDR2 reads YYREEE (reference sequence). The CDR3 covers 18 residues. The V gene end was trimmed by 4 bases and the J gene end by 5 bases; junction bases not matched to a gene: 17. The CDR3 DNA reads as TGTGCCAGCAGCCCCCAGGAACCACCCTGGCGGGGGGACAATGAGCAGTTCTTC. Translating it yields CASSPQEPPWRGDNEQFF.

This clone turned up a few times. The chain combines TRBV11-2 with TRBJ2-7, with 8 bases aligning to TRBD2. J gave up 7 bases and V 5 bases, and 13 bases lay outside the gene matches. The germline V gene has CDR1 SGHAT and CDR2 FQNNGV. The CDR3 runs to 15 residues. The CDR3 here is CASSQREGVLGEQYF. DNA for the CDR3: TGTGCCAGCAGCCAACGGGAGGGGGTTTTGGGAGAGCAGTACTTC. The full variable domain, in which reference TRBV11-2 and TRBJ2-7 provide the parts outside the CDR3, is EAGVAQSPRYKIIEKRQSVAFWCNPISGHATLYWYQQILGQGPKLLIQFQNNGVVDDSQLPKDRFSAERLKGVDSTLKIQPAKLEDSAVYLCASSQREGVLGEQYFGPGTRLTVT.

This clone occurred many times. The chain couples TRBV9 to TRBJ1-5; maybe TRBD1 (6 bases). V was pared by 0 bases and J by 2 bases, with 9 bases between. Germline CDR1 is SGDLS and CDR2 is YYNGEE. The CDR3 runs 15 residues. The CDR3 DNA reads TGTGCCAGCAGCGTAGGACAGGAGGGCAATCAGCCCCAGCATTTT. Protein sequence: CASSVGQEGNQPQHF.

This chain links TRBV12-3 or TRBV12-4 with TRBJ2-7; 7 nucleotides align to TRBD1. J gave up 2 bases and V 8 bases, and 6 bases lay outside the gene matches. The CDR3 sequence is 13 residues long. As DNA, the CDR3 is TGTGCCAGCGCTCGACAGGGTGCCTACGAGCAGTACTTC. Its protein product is CASARQGAYEQYF.

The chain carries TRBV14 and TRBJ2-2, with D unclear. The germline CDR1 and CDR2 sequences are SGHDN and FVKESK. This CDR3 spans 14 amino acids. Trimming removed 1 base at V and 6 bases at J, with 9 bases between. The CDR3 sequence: CASSQAAYAGELFF. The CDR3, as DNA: TGTGCCAGCAGCCAAGCCGCCTACGCCGGGGAGCTGTTTTTT.

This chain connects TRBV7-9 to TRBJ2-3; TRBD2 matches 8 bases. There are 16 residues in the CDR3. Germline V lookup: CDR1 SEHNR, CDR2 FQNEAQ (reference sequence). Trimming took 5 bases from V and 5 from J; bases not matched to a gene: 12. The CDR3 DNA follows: TGTGCCAGCAGCCTCCTCGGTAGCGGGGTCGGAGATACGCAGTATTTT. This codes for CASSLLGSGVGDTQYF.

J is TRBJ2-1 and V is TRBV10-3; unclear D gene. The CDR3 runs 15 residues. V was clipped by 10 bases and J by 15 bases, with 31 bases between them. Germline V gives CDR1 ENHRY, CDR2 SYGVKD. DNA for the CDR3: TGTGCCACGACGGGTGAGGTAGGCCCACCCTCAAATCTGTTCTTC. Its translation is CATTGEVGPPSNLFF.

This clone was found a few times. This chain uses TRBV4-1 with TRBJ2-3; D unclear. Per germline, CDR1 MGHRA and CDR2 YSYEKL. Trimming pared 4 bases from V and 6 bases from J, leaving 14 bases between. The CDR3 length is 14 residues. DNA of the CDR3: TGCGCCAGCAGCCTCGAAAGAGGCGGCGATACGCAGTATTTT. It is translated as CASSLERGGDTQYF.

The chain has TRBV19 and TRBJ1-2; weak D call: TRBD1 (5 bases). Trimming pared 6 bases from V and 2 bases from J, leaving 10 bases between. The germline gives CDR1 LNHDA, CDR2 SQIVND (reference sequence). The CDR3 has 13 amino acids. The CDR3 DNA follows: TGTGCCAGTAGGGGGGGGTTAAACTATGGCTACACCTTC. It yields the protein CASRGGLNYGYTF.

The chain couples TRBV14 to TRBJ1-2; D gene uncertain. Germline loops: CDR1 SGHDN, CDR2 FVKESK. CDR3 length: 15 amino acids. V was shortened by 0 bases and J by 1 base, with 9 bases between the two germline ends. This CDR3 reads CASSQDRNYNYGYTF. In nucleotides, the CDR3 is TGTGCCAGCAGCCAAGACAGGAATTATAACTATGGCTACACCTTC.

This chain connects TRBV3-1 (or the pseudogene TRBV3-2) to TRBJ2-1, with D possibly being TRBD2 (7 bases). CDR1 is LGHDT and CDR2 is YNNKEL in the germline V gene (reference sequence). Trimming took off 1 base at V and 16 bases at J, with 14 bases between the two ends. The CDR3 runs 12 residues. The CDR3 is CASSQGRGASFF. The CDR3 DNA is TGTGCCAGCAGCCAAGGACGGGGGGCTTCCTTCTTC.

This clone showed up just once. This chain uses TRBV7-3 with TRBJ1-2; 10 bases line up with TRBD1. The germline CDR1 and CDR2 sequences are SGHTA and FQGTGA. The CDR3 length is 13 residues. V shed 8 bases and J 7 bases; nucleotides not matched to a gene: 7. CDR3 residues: CASGAGTGVGYTF. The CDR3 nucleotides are TGTGCCAGCGGGGCCGGGACAGGGGTTGGCTACACCTTC.

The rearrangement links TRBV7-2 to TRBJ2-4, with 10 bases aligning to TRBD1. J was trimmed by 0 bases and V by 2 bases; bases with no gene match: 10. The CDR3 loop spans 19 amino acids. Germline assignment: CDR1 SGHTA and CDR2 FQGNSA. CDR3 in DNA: TGTGCCAGCAGCTTATCGATTCAGGACAGGGGGGTAGCCAAAAACATTCAGTACTTC. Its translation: CASSLSIQDRGVAKNIQYF.